This T cell receptor (beta chain) appears in the sequencing data of a study of T cell responses to AZD1222 COVID-19 vaccine. Study-wide findings and caveats: Reportedly, nearly half of unique spike TCRs recognized epitopes outside B.1.351/B.1.1.7 mutations. Donors were largely white British and mainly female; clonal diversity was possibly underestimated.

Clones were sequenced by immunoSEQ multiplex PCR, and TCRdb holds only the in-frame ones, with some missing. Of more than 150,000 clones in the sample, about 93% were seen once. Looked up from germline, CDR1 is SGHTA and CDR2 is FQGNSA. Trimming took off 5 bases at V and 2 bases at J, with 16 bases between the two ends. This CDR3 comprises 15 residues. Pooling covered second doses at about 4 or about 12 weeks. With regard to this clone: The antigen remains undetermined.

The material was peripheral blood, obtained 28 days after the second AZD1222 dose. The sequence was obtained from an adult who received the AZD1222 COVID-19 vaccine. The genes are TRBV7-2 and TRBJ2-7; D is possibly TRBD1 or TRBD2 (5 bases each). The CDR3 sequence: CASSPRRGAAYEQYF. DNA for the CDR3: TGTGCCAGCAGCCCCCGCCGGGGCGCCGCCTACGAGCAGTACTTC. Complete variable domain (other parts from reference TRBV7-2 and TRBJ2-7): GAGVSQSPSNKVTEKGKDVELRCDPISGHTALYWYRQSLGQGLEFLIYFQGNSAPDKSGLPSDRFSAERTGGSVSTLTIQRTQQEDSAVYLCASSPRRGAAYEQYFGPGTRLTVT.